Shown below are 5 T cell receptor beta chains from a single sample sequenced in a study of blood T cell repertoires in COVID-19. Sequencing was performed with immunoSEQ multiplex PCR; in TCRdb, only in-frame clones are kept and a portion is missing. The sample lists fewer than 350,000 clones, 70% to 90% seen once, with approximately 12% in the top ten. Sequencing was performed on peripheral blood. The receptors shown here come from a woman in her twenties or thirties with COVID-19, enrolled during active disease.

This clone has a handful of counts. The chain has TRBV11-1 and TRBJ1-2; 7 bases line up with TRBD1. V lost 7 bases, J lost 5 bases, and 4 bases stayed unmatched. This CDR3 comprises 12 residues. Germline V lookup: CDR1 SGHAT, CDR2 FQDESV (reference sequence). This CDR3 is CASTAQGYGYTF. CDR3 coding DNA: TGTGCCAGCACCGCACAGGGGTATGGCTACACCTTC. Using reference TRBV11-1 and TRBJ1-2 for the parts outside the CDR3, the full variable domain is EAEVAQSPRYKITEKSQAVAFWCDPISGHATLYWYRQILGQGPELLVQFQDESVVDDSQLPKDRFSAERLKGVDSTLKIQPAELGDSAMYLCASTAQGYGYTFGSGTRLTVV.

The gene calls are TRBV5-6 and TRBJ1-3; the D gene is possibly TRBD1 (5 bases). CDR1 and CDR2 (germline): SGHDT, YYEEEE. V was pared by 1 base and J by 8 bases, with 7 bases between. CDR3 length: 12 residues. CDR3 DNA: TGTGCCAGCAGCTTGAGGGGTGACACCATATATTTT. This encodes CASSLRGDTIYF.

The chain has TRBV12-3 or TRBV12-4 and TRBJ2-3; D is undetermined. The CDR3 loop spans 13 amino acids. Trimming took 3 bases from V and 9 from J, leaving 13 bases between them. The CDR3 sequence: CASSFNSIVTQYF. The CDR3, as DNA: TGTGCCAGCAGTTTCAACTCCATCGTCACGCAGTATTTT.

The chain has TRBV4-1 and TRBJ1-1; TRBD1 aligns across 7 bases. Germline CDR1 reads MGHRA; CDR2 reads YSYEKL. This CDR3 is 13 amino acids long. V gave up 2 bases and J gave up 10 bases; unmatched junction bases: 7. The CDR3 loop reads CASSQTGVRGAFF. CDR3 nucleotide sequence: TGCGCCAGCAGCCAAACAGGGGTCCGCGGAGCTTTCTTT.

V and J are TRBV11-2 and TRBJ1-2, with 8 bases lining up with TRBD1. The germline V gene has CDR1 SGHAT and CDR2 FQNNGV. J lost 7 bases, V lost 5 bases, and 6 bases had no gene match. This CDR3 comprises 13 residues. Here the CDR3 DNA reads TGTGCCAGCAGCCTGGACAGGGTGGGTGGCTACACCTTC. Translation: CASSLDRVGGYTF.